This T cell receptor (beta chain) was recovered during a study of blood T cell repertoires in COVID-19. Study in general: The samples span acute and convalescent COVID-19 from the United States, Italy and Spain. PBMCs, B-cell-depleted T cells, or T cells provided the cDNA or gDNA that made up the material.

In the original workflow: Cell counts per sample came from amplifying reference gene primers. Clones were read by immunoSEQ multiplex PCR, and TCRdb kept only the in-frame ones, dropping some. Clonal size and the V and J genes are those of that table, whereas D and trimming came from the DNA. The sample holds around 42,000 clones, 90% seen once. The CDR3 runs to 13 residues. Germline values: CDR1 MNHEY, CDR2 SVGAGI. Trimming took 9 bases from V and 1 from J, leaving 10 bases between them. The rearrangement uses TRBV6-5 and TRBJ1-5, with D perhaps TRBD1 (5 bases). Sequencing was carried out using peripheral blood. This TCR derives from a man aged 50 or older with active COVID-19. The CDR3 spells CASKGSSNQPQHF. The CDR3 bases are TGTGCCAGTAAGGGGTCCAGCAATCAGCCCCAGCATTTT.